This T cell receptor beta chain was found in a study of blood T cell repertoires in COVID-19. Original processing methods: The authors estimated nucleated cell counts from reference gene primer amplification. Sequenced by immunoSEQ multiplex PCR; TCRdb stores in-frame clones only, minus some. That table furnishes V, J and clone size, whereas the DNA furnished D and trimming. The table has roughly 79,000 clones, about 90% seen once. The clonotype originates from a man aged 50 or older with active COVID-19. The sequenced sample consisted of peripheral blood.

CDR3 in amino acids: CASSAMGRSFNGYTF. The CDR3, as DNA: TGTGCCAGCAGTGCCATGGGCAGATCGTTTAATGGCTACACCTTC. The gene calls are TRBV2 and TRBJ1-2; D gene uncertain. The V end lost 4 bases, the J end lost 6 bases, and 18 bases lay between the germline ends. The CDR3 extends over 15 amino acids. Germline loops: CDR1 SNHLY, CDR2 FYNNEI. The variable domain in full, with the rest retrieved from reference TRBV2 and TRBJ1-2, is EPEVTQTPSHQVTQMGQEVILRCVPISNHLYFYWYRQILGQKVEFLVSFYNNEISEKSEIFDDQFSVERPDGSNFTLKIRSTKLEDSAMYFCASSAMGRSFNGYTFGSGTRLTVV.